A selection of T cell receptor beta chains follows, all from one sample in a study of T cell repertoires in cytomegalovirus infection. TCRdb reprocessed the reads with MiXCR, giving one entry per CDR3 protein. The table has some 450,000 distinct CDR3 sequences, about 33% seen once. The sample consisted of PBMCs. These receptors were collected from a human donor in good health (CMV status not recorded). Some clones in this sample may be carry-over from other donors' samples. Each CDR3 is given with its conserved first and last residue. A D gene is named only where the DNA matches it firmly. Clone size is shown for a subset of rows, as once, few, many or a class of expanded clone.

v_call	j_call	d_call	clone_size	cdr3_nt	cdr3_aa
TRBV20-1	TRBJ1-2	-	-	TGCAGTGCCAATACTGGCTACACCTTC	CSANTGYTF
TRBV5-5	TRBJ1-5	TRBD1	few	TGTGCCAGCAGCGCCGGACAGGCGATCAATCAGCCCCAGCATTTT	CASSAGQAINQPQHF
TRBV7-9	TRBJ2-2	-	-	TGTGCCAGCGTCGAAAACACCGGGGAGCTGTTTTTT	CASVENTGELFF
TRBV29-1	TRBJ2-7	-	few	TGCAGCGGGGGGTCTTCCTACGAGCAGTACTTC	CSGGSSYEQYF
TRBV6-1	TRBJ2-2	TRBD2	few	TGTGCCAGCATGACGGGGGGGCCGGTCTCCGGGGAGCTGTTTTTT	CASMTGGPVSGELFF
TRBV28	TRBJ1-4	-	few	TGTGCCAGCAGCGCAGGCGGGGGAGAGGAAAAACTGTTTTTT	CASSAGGGEEKLFF
TRBV12-3/TRBV12-4	TRBJ1-1	-	-	TGTGCCAGCAGTTCACGGTGGGCCGTGGACACTGAAGCTTTCTTT	CASSSRWAVDTEAFF
TRBV27	TRBJ1-2	-	few	TGTGCCAGCAGTTTGAGTTTGGGCGATGGCTACACCTTC	CASSLSLGDGYTF
TRBV14	TRBJ2-7	-	-	TGTGCCAGCAGCCAGGGCCCAAGGCAGGGCAGGGACGAGCAGTACTTC	CASSQGPRQGRDEQYF
TRBV5-6	TRBJ2-3	-	few	TGTGCCAGCAGCTTCGGTGTTGGGGGTTCAGATACGCAGTATTTT	CASSFGVGGSDTQYF
TRBV5-1	TRBJ1-1	TRBD1	many	TGCGCCAGCGCCCCTCAGACAGGGGGAATTTCGAACACTGAAGCTTTCTTT	CASAPQTGGISNTEAFF
TRBV20-1	TRBJ2-5	-	-	TGCAGTGCCAAGGACAGCTGGGAGACCCAGTACTTC	CSAKDSWETQYF
TRBV5-6	TRBJ2-3	-	few	TGTGCCAGCAGCTTGTTACAGGGGAATTGGCGGGGGAGCACAGATACGCAGTATTTT	CASSLLQGNWRGSTDTQYF
TRBV7-9	TRBJ2-3	-	-	TGTGCCAGCAGCTTAGGGGATTCAGATACGCAGTATTTT	CASSLGDSDTQYF
TRBV20-1	TRBJ2-7	TRBD2	few	TGCAGTGCTAGAGATCCCGCTAGCGGCCCCTACGAGCAGTACTTC	CSARDPASGPYEQYF
TRBV7-9	TRBJ2-2	TRBD1	many	TGTGCCAGCAGCCCGTTGACAGGGGGCATCGCCGGGGAGCTGTTTTTT	CASSPLTGGIAGELFF
TRBV24-1	TRBJ1-1	-	few	TGTGCCACCAGTGTGGCCGGGGGTATGGAGAAGGGTGAAGCTTTCTTT	CATSVAGGMEKGEAFF
TRBV19	TRBJ2-1	-	few	TGTGCCAGTAGTCCTTACGGCGACTCCTACAATGAGCAGTTCTTC	CASSPYGDSYNEQFF
TRBV3-1	TRBJ1-2	-	-	TGTGCCAGCAGCCCAAGTGACAGTCCTTCGAACGGCTACACCTTC	CASSPSDSPSNGYTF
TRBV4-1	TRBJ2-1	-	-	TGCGCCAGCAGCCAAGTTGGAGACAGCCCCGATGAGCAGTTCTTC	CASSQVGDSPDEQFF
TRBV6-5	TRBJ1-5	TRBD1	few	TGTGCCAGCAGCTTAACAGGGGTGGCCAATCAGCCCCAGCATTTT	CASSLTGVANQPQHF
TRBV19	TRBJ2-7	-	-	TGTGCCAGTAGTATAAGGACCGATTCCTACGAGCAGTACTTC	CASSIRTDSYEQYF
TRBV19	TRBJ2-2	TRBD1	-	TGTGCCAGTCGAGGGGGCTTTGGGACATTGAACGCCGGGGAGCTGTTTTTT	CASRGGFGTLNAGELFF
TRBV7-6	TRBJ1-4	-	-	TGTGCCAGCAGCTTCGGCGGAACTAATGAAAAAATGTTTTTT	CASSFGGTNEKMFF
TRBV11-2	TRBJ1-5	TRBD1	-	TGTGCCAGCAGCCGGGACAGGGTGGCCAATCAGCCCCAGCATTTT	CASSRDRVANQPQHF
TRBV25-1	TRBJ2-5	-	few	TGTGCCAGCAGTGAATCGTGGCGGACCCAAGAGACCCAGTACTTC	CASSESWRTQETQYF
TRBV6-6	TRBJ2-3	TRBD1	many	TGTGCCAGCAGTACTGGGACAGGGGGGACAGATACGCAGTATTTT	CASSTGTGGTDTQYF
TRBV7-2	TRBJ1-5	TRBD1	many	TGTGCCAGCAGCTTAGTTGCAGGGACAGGGACTGAGCCCCAGCATTTT	CASSLVAGTGTEPQHF
TRBV20-1	TRBJ2-2	-	few	TGCAGTGCTAGTGTGCCCCCCGGGGAGCTGTTTTTT	CSASVPPGELFF